This is a list of T cell receptor beta chains from one sample in a study of ipilimumab plus nivolumab after autologous stem cell transplantation. TCRdb's copy holds only in-frame clones and misses some; the assay was immunoSEQ multiplex PCR. The sample has more than 12,000 clones, about four fifths seen once. Here the sequenced sample was PBMCs, taken in a trial of ipilimumab plus nivolumab as post-transplant consolidation. Receptor source: a male donor with primary mediastinal lymphoma. The CDR3 runs from the conserved cysteine through the conserved F or W. A D gene is named only where the DNA matches it firmly. A clone size is listed for some rows: how often the clone was seen (once, few, many), or a class if it is expanded.

v_call: TRBV9
clone_size: NA
d_call: TRBD1
cdr3_length: 17
j_call: TRBJ2-2
cdr3_nt: TGTGCCAGCAGCGCTCCGGGACAGGGGGCGGGCACCGGGGAGCTGTTTTTT
cdr3_aa: CASSAPGQGAGTGELFF

v_call: TRBV12-5
clone_size: NA
d_call: NA
cdr3_length: 19
j_call: TRBJ2-6
cdr3_nt: TGTGCTAGTGGTTCCCCCCCTATAGGAGCTTGGTCTGGGGCCAACGTCCTGACTTTC
cdr3_aa: CASGSPPIGAWSGANVLTF

v_call: TRBV18
clone_size: few
d_call: NA
cdr3_length: 13
j_call: TRBJ1-1
cdr3_nt: TGTGCCAGCTCATTCGACAGGAACACTGAAGCTTTCTTT
cdr3_aa: CASSFDRNTEAFF

v_call: TRBV5-8
clone_size: NA
d_call: NA
cdr3_length: 13
j_call: TRBJ2-7
cdr3_nt: TGTGCCAGCAGCCCGGACAGCTCCTACGAGCAGTACTTC
cdr3_aa: CASSPDSSYEQYF

v_call: TRBV7-9
clone_size: medium-sized
d_call: TRBD2
cdr3_length: 17
j_call: TRBJ2-5
cdr3_nt: TGTGCCAGCAGCCCAATACCGGGACTAGCGGGTGTGGGGACCCAGTACTTC
cdr3_aa: CASSPIPGLAGVGTQYF

v_call: TRBV9
clone_size: once
d_call: TRBD2
cdr3_length: 14
j_call: TRBJ2-3
cdr3_nt: TGTGCCAGCAGCGTAGGGCGGGAGGCCCATACGCAGTATTTT
cdr3_aa: CASSVGREAHTQYF

v_call: TRBV7-9
clone_size: NA
d_call: TRBD1
cdr3_length: 14
j_call: TRBJ1-4
cdr3_nt: TGTGCCAGCAGCGGCGGGACAGTACATGAAAAACTGTTTTTT
cdr3_aa: CASSGGTVHEKLFF

v_call: TRBV4-2
clone_size: NA
d_call: TRBD2
cdr3_length: 16
j_call: TRBJ2-3
cdr3_nt: TGTGCCAGCAGCCGGCTAGCGGGGGGGAGCACAGATACGCAGTATTTT
cdr3_aa: CASSRLAGGSTDTQYF

v_call: TRBV30
clone_size: NA
d_call: TRBD1
cdr3_length: 14
j_call: TRBJ1-5
cdr3_nt: TGTGCCTGGAGCGGGGGACAGGGCAATCAGCCCCAGCATTTT
cdr3_aa: CAWSGGQGNQPQHF

v_call: TRBV5-5
clone_size: NA
d_call: NA
cdr3_length: 15
j_call: TRBJ1-1
cdr3_nt: TGTGCCAGCAGCTTGGCGGGCGGACTGGGGACTGAAGCTTTCTTT
cdr3_aa: CASSLAGGLGTEAFF

v_call: TRBV19
clone_size: NA
d_call: NA
cdr3_length: 15
j_call: TRBJ1-5
cdr3_nt: TGTGCCAGTAGTCGTCAGGGAGGTAGCAATCAGCCCCAGCATTTT
cdr3_aa: CASSRQGGSNQPQHF

v_call: TRBV19
clone_size: NA
d_call: NA
cdr3_length: 15
j_call: TRBJ1-5
cdr3_nt: TGTGCCAGTAGTGCGGTCGGGTCCCCGGGTCAGCCCCAGCATTTT
cdr3_aa: CASSAVGSPGQPQHF

v_call: TRBV18
clone_size: NA
d_call: TRBD1
cdr3_length: 16
j_call: TRBJ1-3
cdr3_nt: TGTGCCAGCTCACCGGACAGGCGGATCACTGGAAACACCATATATTTT
cdr3_aa: CASSPDRRITGNTIYF

v_call: TRBV27
clone_size: NA
d_call: NA
cdr3_length: 14
j_call: TRBJ2-5
cdr3_nt: TGTGCCAGCAGTTCCTATAAGACGACTGAGACCCAGTACTTC
cdr3_aa: CASSSYKTTETQYF

v_call: TRBV5-1
clone_size: once
d_call: NA
cdr3_length: 13
j_call: TRBJ2-5
cdr3_nt: TGCGCCAGCAGCTTAGACACCCAAGAGACCCAGTACTTC
cdr3_aa: CASSLDTQETQYF

v_call: TRBV30
clone_size: NA
d_call: NA
cdr3_length: 15
j_call: TRBJ1-1
cdr3_nt: TGTGCCTGGGTTCCGGAGAGCGTCATGAACACTGAAGCTTTCTTT
cdr3_aa: CAWVPESVMNTEAFF

v_call: TRBV6-5
clone_size: NA
d_call: NA
cdr3_length: 13
j_call: TRBJ2-7
cdr3_nt: TGTGCCAGCAGTCGCCGGGGGCGGAACGAGCAGTACTTC
cdr3_aa: CASSRRGRNEQYF

v_call: TRBV30
clone_size: few
d_call: NA
cdr3_length: 13
j_call: TRBJ1-6
cdr3_nt: TGTGCCTGGAGTCCTACACCCAATTCACCCCTCCACTTT
cdr3_aa: CAWSPTPNSPLHF

v_call: TRBV2
clone_size: NA
d_call: NA
cdr3_length: 15
j_call: TRBJ2-4
cdr3_nt: TGTGCCAGCAGTGATCAGGGCCGCCCTAAAAACATTCAGTACTTC
cdr3_aa: CASSDQGRPKNIQYF

v_call: TRBV5-6
clone_size: once
d_call: TRBD2
cdr3_length: 16
j_call: TRBJ2-1
cdr3_nt: TGTGCCAGCAGCTCGGCCGGACTAGCGAGATACAATGAGCAGTTCTTC
cdr3_aa: CASSSAGLARYNEQFF

v_call: TRBV5-1
clone_size: NA
d_call: TRBD2
cdr3_length: 16
j_call: TRBJ2-3
cdr3_nt: TGCGCCAGCAGCTTCTCTAGCGGGACAATGACAGATACGCAGTATTTT
cdr3_aa: CASSFSSGTMTDTQYF

v_call: TRBV19
clone_size: NA
d_call: NA
cdr3_length: 15
j_call: TRBJ2-1
cdr3_nt: TGTGCCAGTAGTATGAGAGGGGCTAACTACAATGAGCAGTTCTTC
cdr3_aa: CASSMRGANYNEQFF

v_call: TRBV19
clone_size: NA
d_call: NA
cdr3_length: 17
j_call: TRBJ1-2
cdr3_nt: TGTGCCAGTAGTATTCTGGCCCGTGGGGCAGGGAGCTATGGCTACACCTTC
cdr3_aa: CASSILARGAGSYGYTF

v_call: TRBV5-1
clone_size: few
d_call: NA
cdr3_length: 15
j_call: TRBJ2-5
cdr3_nt: TGCGCCAGCAGGGGAACCGGGACTGAGAAAGAGACCCAGTACTTC
cdr3_aa: CASRGTGTEKETQYF

v_call: TRBV7-2
clone_size: few
d_call: NA
cdr3_length: 12
j_call: TRBJ2-2
cdr3_nt: TGTGCCAGCAGCTTAGATAGAGGGAAGCTGTTTTTT
cdr3_aa: CASSLDRGKLFF

v_call: TRBV6-5
clone_size: NA
d_call: TRBD1
cdr3_length: 14
j_call: TRBJ2-7
cdr3_nt: TGTGCCAGCAGTAGGGGACAGGGGGAGAACGAGCAGTACTTC
cdr3_aa: CASSRGQGENEQYF

v_call: TRBV5-1
clone_size: NA
d_call: TRBD1
cdr3_length: 16
j_call: TRBJ1-4
cdr3_nt: TGCGCCAGCAGCACGGCGGGGACAGGGGGCGGCGAAAAACTGTTTTTT
cdr3_aa: CASSTAGTGGGEKLFF

v_call: TRBV28
clone_size: NA
d_call: TRBD1
cdr3_length: 14
j_call: TRBJ1-1
cdr3_nt: TGTGCCAGCAACCTGGGACAGGGGTTCAGTGAAGCTTTCTTT
cdr3_aa: CASNLGQGFSEAFF

v_call: TRBV2
clone_size: few
d_call: TRBD1
cdr3_length: 15
j_call: TRBJ1-5
cdr3_nt: TGTGCCAGCAGCGACAGGACAGGCGGGGGTCAGCCCCAGCATTTT
cdr3_aa: CASSDRTGGGQPQHF

v_call: TRBV2
clone_size: NA
d_call: NA
cdr3_length: 13
j_call: TRBJ1-1
cdr3_nt: TGTGCCAGCAGTATGGACTTGAACACTGAAGCTTTCTTT
cdr3_aa: CASSMDLNTEAFF

v_call: TRBV14
clone_size: NA
d_call: NA
cdr3_length: 17
j_call: TRBJ2-5
cdr3_nt: TGTGCCAGCAGCCCGATGAACGCCGGACACCATCAAGAGACCCAGTACTTC
cdr3_aa: CASSPMNAGHHQETQYF

v_call: TRBV7-9
clone_size: NA
d_call: NA
cdr3_length: 12
j_call: TRBJ2-7
cdr3_nt: TGTGCCAGCAGCCCTAGTTACTACGAGCAGTACTTC
cdr3_aa: CASSPSYYEQYF